A single sample gave rise to the 12 T cell receptor beta chains below, sequenced in a study of identical twins (dated by TCRdb to the mid-2010s). To prepare the library, 5' RACE was applied. The listed sequencing device is Illumina HiSeq 2000. Through fastp at Q25 and MiXCR, TCRdb rebuilt clones from the public reads, retaining in-frame beta chains. Each record represents a unique CDR3 protein, reported with the most common genes and DNA among its rows. This sample gives under 900,000 distinct CDR3 sequences in total; approximately 18% of them show up just once. The top ten clonotypes cover under 15% of the sample. The data also belong to a second study, concerning T cells expressing NK-cell markers.

The sample taken for sequencing was PBMCs. These receptor sequences come from a woman between 18 and 29 years old in good health.

In its sample, this clonotype was seen a few times. The chain employs TRBV6-5 and TRBJ1-4; the D is unclear. Per germline, CDR1 MNHEY and CDR2 SVGAGI. The CDR3 consists of 14 residues. V was clipped by 0 bases and J by 5 bases, with 7 bases between them. CDR3 coding DNA: TGTGCCAGCAGTTACTCGTCCTCCAATGAAAAACTGTTTTTT. Its translation is CASSYSSSNEKLFF.

The chain carries TRBV7-2 and TRBJ2-7; D gene unclear. The CDR3 is 13 residues long. CDR1 is SGHTA and CDR2 is FQGNSA in the germline V gene. V lost 3 bases and J lost 3, with 9 bases in between. CDR3 amino acids: CASSFYPGYEQYF. CDR3 nucleotide sequence: TGTGCCAGCAGCTTCTACCCGGGCTACGAGCAGTACTTC.

The gene calls are TRBV2 and TRBJ2-3, with 7 bases matching TRBD1. The CDR3 is made up of 16 amino acids. V gave up 4 bases and J gave up 5 bases; unmatched junction bases: 12. Per the germline V gene, CDR1 is SNHLY and CDR2 is FYNNEI. As DNA, the CDR3 is TGTGCCAGCAGTGCCCACAGGGGCCTCCAGGTAGATACGCAGTATTTT. This sequence encodes CASSAHRGLQVDTQYF. The whole variable domain, filled in from reference TRBV2 and TRBJ2-3, reads EPEVTQTPSHQVTQMGQEVILRCVPISNHLYFYWYRQILGQKVEFLVSFYNNEISEKSEIFDDQFSVERPDGSNFTLKIRSTKLEDSAMYFCASSAHRGLQVDTQYFGPGTRLTVL.

The chain employs TRBV6-5 and TRBJ1-2; D gene ambiguous. The CDR3 has 14 amino acids. Germline CDR1 MNHEY, CDR2 SVGAGI. The V end lost 0 bases, the J end lost 5 bases, and 10 bases lay between the germline ends. CDR3: CASSYSEAAYGYTF. In DNA form, the CDR3 reads TGTGCCAGCAGTTACTCGGAGGCAGCATATGGCTACACCTTC.

The chain is built from TRBV11-1 and TRBJ1-5; TRBD1 matches 7 bases. J gave up 2 bases and V 4 bases, and 14 bases lay outside the gene matches. The CDR3 covers 18 residues. Germline V lookup: CDR1 SGHAT, CDR2 FQDESV (reference sequence). The CDR3 DNA reads as TGTGCCAGCAGCTACCATTGGGGGATAACAGGGGGCAATCAGCCCCAGCATTTT. It translates to CASSYHWGITGGNQPQHF.

The genes are TRBV20-1 and TRBJ1-4; TRBD1 aligns across 7 bases. Germline lookup yields CDR1 DFQATT and CDR2 SNEGSKA (reference sequence). CDR3 length: 15 amino acids. With V trimmed by 3 bases and J by 5 bases, 9 bases remained unmatched. CDR3 nucleotide sequence: TGCAGTGCTAGGGAACAGGGGAGGCTGAATGAAAAACTGTTTTTT. It codes for CSAREQGRLNEKLFF.

This clonotype was observed a few times. V is TRBV7-2 and J is TRBJ2-2, with unresolved D. Germline V CDR1 and CDR2: SGHTA, FQGNSA. CDR3 length: 15 amino acids. Trimming took 5 bases from V and 0 from J, leaving 10 bases between them. As DNA, the CDR3 is TGTGCCAGCAGCCCGAGGCCTGCGAACACCGGGGAGCTGTTTTTT. It translates to CASSPRPANTGELFF.

This clonotype was observed at least ten times. The chain joins TRBV10-3 to TRBJ2-7; D possibly corresponds to TRBD1 (6 bases). Germline CDR1 ENHRY, CDR2 SYGVKD. Trimming pared 4 bases from V and 7 bases from J, leaving 17 bases between. CDR3 length: 14 amino acids. Written as DNA, the CDR3 is TGTGCCATCAGTGTGCCGACAGGCGCTGGGGAGCAGTACTTC. Residues: CAISVPTGAGEQYF.

This clonotype has just a few counts. The rearrangement uses TRBV20-1 and TRBJ1-4, with 9 positions matching TRBD1. This CDR3 comprises 15 residues. CDR1 and CDR2 from the germline V gene are DFQATT and SNEGSKA (reference sequence). J was trimmed by 7 bases and V by 6 bases; bases with no gene match: 12. CDR3 sequence (DNA): TGCAGTGCCAACCGTCCAGGGGACAGGGCTGAAAAACTGTTTTTT. Its protein product is CSANRPGDRAEKLFF.

V gene TRBV7-2 combines with J gene TRBJ1-5; D gene unclear. The CDR3 is 13 residues long. The germline V gene encodes CDR1 SGHTA and CDR2 FQGNSA. V was cut by 5 bases and J by 4 bases, with 9 bases left in between. The chain's CDR3 is CASSRAGNQPQHF. In DNA form, the CDR3 reads TGTGCCAGCAGCCGGGCGGGTAATCAGCCCCAGCATTTT.

The chain links TRBV20-1 to TRBJ1-1; TRBD1 matches at 7 bases. Germline V gives CDR1 DFQATT, CDR2 SNEGSKA (reference sequence). The CDR3 spans 14 residues. With V trimmed by 6 bases and J by 0 bases, 7 bases remained unmatched. CDR3: CSATQGEVNTEAFF. Here the CDR3 DNA reads TGCAGTGCCACGCAGGGGGAAGTGAACACTGAAGCTTTCTTT.

This clonotype was seen at least ten times. The chain links TRBV12-3 or TRBV12-4 to TRBJ2-7; D might be TRBD1 (5 bases). The CDR3 spans 13 residues. V lost 3 bases to trimming and J lost 6 bases, with 12 bases between them. The CDR3 is CASSFVGVTEQYF. In nucleotides, the CDR3 is TGTGCCAGCAGTTTCGTAGGGGTCACCGAGCAGTACTTC.